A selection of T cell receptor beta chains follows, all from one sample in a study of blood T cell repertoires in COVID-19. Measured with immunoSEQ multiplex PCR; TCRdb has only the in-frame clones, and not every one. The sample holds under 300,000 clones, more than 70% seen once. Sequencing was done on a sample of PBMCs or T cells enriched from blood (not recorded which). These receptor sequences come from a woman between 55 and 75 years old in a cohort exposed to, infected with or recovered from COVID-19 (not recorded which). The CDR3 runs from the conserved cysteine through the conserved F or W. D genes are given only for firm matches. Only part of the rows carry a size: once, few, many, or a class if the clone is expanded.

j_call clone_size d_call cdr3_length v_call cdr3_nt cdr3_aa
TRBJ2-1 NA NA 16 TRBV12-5 TGTGCTAGTGGTTTGGTACGGGGTAGCTCCTACAATGAGCAGTTCTTC CASGLVRGSSYNEQFF
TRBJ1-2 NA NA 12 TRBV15 TGTGCCACCAGCAGAGGAGGGCAAGGCTACACCTTC CATSRGGQGYTF
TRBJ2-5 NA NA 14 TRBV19 TGTGCCAGTAGTATAGGCGGGCCCCAAGAGACCCAGTACTTC CASSIGGPQETQYF
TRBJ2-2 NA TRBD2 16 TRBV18 TGTGCCAGCTCTCTATCTAGCGGGAGGAACACCGGGGAGCTGTTTTTT CASSLSSGRNTGELFF
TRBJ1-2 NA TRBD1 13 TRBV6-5 TGTGCCAGCAGTTTACACAGGGGTTACGGCTACACCTTC CASSLHRGYGYTF
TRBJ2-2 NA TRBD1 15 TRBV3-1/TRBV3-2 TGTGCCAGCAGCCGCCGGGACAGGGACACCGGGGAGCTGTTTTTT CASSRRDRDTGELFF
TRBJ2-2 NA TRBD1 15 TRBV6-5 TGTGCCAGCACCAACCCGGGACAGGGTCCCGGGGAGCTGTTTTTT CASTNPGQGPGELFF
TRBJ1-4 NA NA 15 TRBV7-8 TGTGCCAGCAGCGCCCCAGGGGCTTGGGTTGAAAAACTGTTTTTT CASSAPGAWVEKLFF
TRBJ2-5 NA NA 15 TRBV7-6 TGTGCCAGCAGCTTAGAACTAGCCCCGGTGACGACCCAGTACTTC CASSLELAPVTTQYF
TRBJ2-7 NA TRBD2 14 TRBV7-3 TGTGCCAGCAGCCCCTACGGGGGGAACTACGAGCAGTACTTC CASSPYGGNYEQYF
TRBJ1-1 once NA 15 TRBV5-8 TGTGCCAGCAGTTACCGGGGGTCAGCGGCCACTGAAGCTTTCTTT CASSYRGSAATEAFF
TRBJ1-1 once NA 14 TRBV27 TGTGCCAGCAGTTACGACAGGCTGAACACTGAAGCTTTCTTT CASSYDRLNTEAFF
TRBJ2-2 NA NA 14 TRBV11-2 TGTGCCAGCAGGGGCAGATTAAGTCCCGGGGAGCTGTTTTTT CASRGRLSPGELFF
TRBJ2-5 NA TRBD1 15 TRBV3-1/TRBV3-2 TGTGCCAGCAGCACCAGGACAGGGGCACAAGAGACCCAGTACTTC CASSTRTGAQETQYF
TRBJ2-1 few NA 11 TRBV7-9 TGTGCCAGCAGCTTACTCAATGAGCAGTTCTTC CASSLLNEQFF
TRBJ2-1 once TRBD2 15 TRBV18 TGTGCCAGCTCACCAGCGGGAGGCCGCTACAATGAGCAGTTCTTC CASSPAGGRYNEQFF
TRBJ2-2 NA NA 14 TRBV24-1 TGTGCCACCAGTGCTAACGGGGACACCGGGGAGCTGTTTTTT CATSANGDTGELFF
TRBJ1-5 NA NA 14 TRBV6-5 TGTGCCAGCAGTTACCGGGGGGGCAATCAGCCCCAGCATTTT CASSYRGGNQPQHF
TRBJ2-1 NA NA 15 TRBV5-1 TGCGCCAGCAGCTTGGGAGGGAGTGGTTACAATGAGCAGTTCTTC CASSLGGSGYNEQFF
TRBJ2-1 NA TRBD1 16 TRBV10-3 TGTGCCATCAGTGAGTCGGGAACAGGGGGCAACAATGAGCAGTTCTTC CAISESGTGGNNEQFF
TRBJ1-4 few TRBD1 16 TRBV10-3 TGTGCCATCAGGTCGGACAGGGGGGGAACTAATGAAAAACTGTTTTTT CAIRSDRGGTNEKLFF
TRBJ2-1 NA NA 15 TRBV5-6 TGTGCCAGCCTCGCGCCCAGCGGGCATAACAATGAGCAGTTCTTC CASLAPSGHNNEQFF
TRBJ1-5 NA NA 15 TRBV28 TGTGCCAGCAGCGTCCGTATTCGCCCGGTTCTTCCCCAGCATTTT CASSVRIRPVLPQHF
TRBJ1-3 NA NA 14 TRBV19 TGTGCCAGTAGTATAGCGGGGACTGGAAACACCATATATTTT CASSIAGTGNTIYF
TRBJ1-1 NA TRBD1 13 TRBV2 TGTGCCAGCAGAGACAGGGTTATTACTGAAGCTTTCTTT CASRDRVITEAFF
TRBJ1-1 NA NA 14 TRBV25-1 TGTGCCAGCAGTGAATATAACTCCTACGCTGAAGCTTTCTTT CASSEYNSYAEAFF
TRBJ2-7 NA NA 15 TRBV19 TGTGCCAGTAGTATCGCAGGGGCGAACTCCTACGAGCAGTACTTC CASSIAGANSYEQYF
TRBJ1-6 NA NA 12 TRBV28 TGTGCCAGCAGTCCCCTTAATTCACCCCTCCACTTT CASSPLNSPLHF
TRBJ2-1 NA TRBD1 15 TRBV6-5 TGTGCCAGCAGTTCGACAGGGGGCTTGAGTAATGAGCAGTTCTTC CASSSTGGLSNEQFF
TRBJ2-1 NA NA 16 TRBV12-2 TGTGCAAGTCGCTTAGGGACTAGCGGGAGGGCCAATGAGCAGTTCTTC CASRLGTSGRANEQFF
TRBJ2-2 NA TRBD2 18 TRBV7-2 TGTGCCAGCAGCCGCGGACTAGCTCATAGAGGAGGGACCGGGGAGCTGTTTTTT CASSRGLAHRGGTGELFF
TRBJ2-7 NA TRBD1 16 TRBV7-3 TGTGCCAGCAGCTTAGTGGGGGACAGGGGTTTTGGCGAGCAGTACTTC CASSLVGDRGFGEQYF
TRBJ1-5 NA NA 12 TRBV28 TGTGCCAGCAGTTTCAGTAATCAGCCCCAGCATTTT CASSFSNQPQHF
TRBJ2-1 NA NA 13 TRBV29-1 TGCAGCGTTGGCAGGGGCTCCTACAATGAGCAGTTCTTC CSVGRGSYNEQFF
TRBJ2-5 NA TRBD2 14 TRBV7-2 TGTGCCAGCAGCTTGCGGGGGAGTCAGGAGACCCAGTACTTC CASSLRGSQETQYF